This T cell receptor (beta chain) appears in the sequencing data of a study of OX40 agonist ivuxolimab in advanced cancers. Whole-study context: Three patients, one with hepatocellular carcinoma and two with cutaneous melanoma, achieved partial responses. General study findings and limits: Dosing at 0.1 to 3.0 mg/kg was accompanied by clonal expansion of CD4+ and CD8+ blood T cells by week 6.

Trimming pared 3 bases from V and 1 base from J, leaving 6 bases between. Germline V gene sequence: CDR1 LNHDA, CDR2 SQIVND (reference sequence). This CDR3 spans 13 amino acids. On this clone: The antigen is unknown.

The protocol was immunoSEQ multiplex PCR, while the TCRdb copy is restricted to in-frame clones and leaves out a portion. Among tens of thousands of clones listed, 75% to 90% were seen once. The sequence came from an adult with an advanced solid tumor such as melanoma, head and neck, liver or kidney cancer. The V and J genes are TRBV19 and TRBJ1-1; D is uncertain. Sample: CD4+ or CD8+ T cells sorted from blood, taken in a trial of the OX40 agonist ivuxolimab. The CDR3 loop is CASSIARNTEAFF. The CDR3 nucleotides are TGTGCCAGTAGTATCGCCCGGAACACTGAAGCTTTCTTT.